This T cell receptor (beta chain) was identified in a study of cytomegalovirus exposure and HLA in healthy donors. The PCR made use of 60 Vbeta and 13 Jbeta primers. Sequencing was performed with immunoSEQ multiplex PCR; in TCRdb, only in-frame clones are kept and a portion is missing. The table includes 80,000 or so clones, 75% detected once. This CDR3 comprises 13 residues. V gave up 7 bases and J gave up 5 bases; unmatched junction bases: 4. The germline CDR1 and CDR2 sequences are SNHLY and FYNNEI. The sequence came from a woman aged 40 to 50 in good health and CMV-seronegative. The sequenced sample was PBMCs. The gene calls are TRBV2 and TRBJ1-4, with TRBD1 matching 7 bases. CDR3 sequence: CASNRQGNEKLFF. The CDR3 bases are TGTGCCAGCAACAGACAGGGAAATGAAAAACTGTTTTTT.